These 6 T cell receptor beta chains were all obtained from the same sample, sequenced in a study of blood T cell repertoires in COVID-19. TCRdb's table, derived via immunoSEQ multiplex PCR, lists solely in-frame clones and lacks some. The sample holds more than 200,000 clones, 80% to 90% seen once. The material sequenced was peripheral blood. The receptors here all came from a woman aged 50 to 65 with acute or convalescent COVID-19.

This chain joins TRBV5-6 and TRBJ1-4; 10 positions agree with TRBD1. J gave up 7 bases and V 4 bases, and 7 bases lay outside the gene matches. The CDR3 runs 15 residues. From germline, CDR1 is SGHDT and CDR2 YYEEEE. The CDR3 here is CASSRTGGPGEKLFF. The CDR3 nucleotides are TGTGCCAGCAGCAGGACAGGGGGACCGGGTGAAAAACTGTTTTTT.

The rearrangement uses TRBV7-9 and TRBJ1-3, with D maybe TRBD1 (5 bases). Looked up from germline, CDR1 is SEHNR and CDR2 is FQNEAQ (reference sequence). CDR3 length: 15 residues. Trimming removed 4 bases at V and 4 bases at J, with 14 bases between. The DNA for the CDR3 is TGTGCCAGCAGCTCCCCCCGGACATCCGGAAACACCATATATTTT. Encoded protein: CASSSPRTSGNTIYF. Filled out from reference TRBV7-9 and TRBJ1-3, the complete variable domain reads DTGVSQNPRHKITKRGQNVTFRCDPISEHNRLYWYRQTLGQGPEFLTYFQNEAQLEKSRLLSDRFSAERPKGSFSTLEIQRTEQGDSAMYLCASSSPRTSGNTIYFGEGSWLTVV.

The table lists this clone with a few counts. The rearrangement joins TRBV12-3 or TRBV12-4 to TRBJ1-6, with D unresolved. The CDR3 is made up of 12 amino acids. V was shortened by 6 bases and J by 5 bases, with 5 bases between the two germline ends. The CDR3 sequence: CASSQNNSPLHF. CDR3 nucleotide sequence: TGTGCCAGCAGCCAAAATAATTCACCCCTCCACTTT.

The V gene is TRBV3-1 (or the pseudogene TRBV3-2), the J gene TRBJ2-3; TRBD2 matches at 12 bases. This CDR3 comprises 17 residues. V shed 3 bases, J shed 7 bases, and the junction held 11 bases outside the gene matches. CDR1 LGHDT and CDR2 YNNKEL come from the germline V gene (reference sequence). This CDR3 reads CASSHFPTGLAGNTQYF. Written as DNA, the CDR3 is TGTGCCAGCAGCCATTTCCCAACGGGACTAGCGGGCAATACGCAGTATTTT.

The chain recombines TRBV4-2 with TRBJ1-1, with TRBD1 matching 9 bases. Looked up from germline, CDR1 is LGHNA and CDR2 is YNFKEQ. The CDR3 runs to 13 residues. Trimming cost V 3 bases and J 6 bases; bases outside gene matches: 2. The CDR3 DNA sequence: TGTGCCAGCAGCCAGGACAGGGGTGCTGAAGCTTTCTTT. Encoded protein: CASSQDRGAEAFF.

This chain uses TRBV6-5 with TRBJ2-7; 7 nucleotides agree with TRBD1. The trim removed 5 bases at V and 5 bases at J, leaving 9 bases unmatched. This CDR3 contains 14 residues. From germline, CDR1 is MNHEY and CDR2 SVGAGI. CDR3 sequence reads: CASSLTGVEDEQYF. CDR3 nucleotides: TGTGCCAGCAGTCTAACAGGGGTGGAGGACGAGCAGTACTTC.